Each of the 13 T cell receptor beta chains below was sequenced from the same sample in a study of CD8 T cells in ankylosing spondylitis. Antigens of these TCRs are unknown. TCRdb re-derived calls from the 5' RACE reads in MiXCR, one entry per CDR3 protein. Counted here are some 800,000 distinct CDR3 sequences, roughly 12% occurring once; the ten biggest clones make up more than 0.5%. Overall study findings and caveats: Characteristic of ankylosing spondylitis blood, it appeared, was a TCR beta motif comprising several highly homologous variants.

Material: blood, either unsorted or a sorted T cell fraction (not recorded which). These TCRs come from a male donor with ankylosing spondylitis.

This clonotype was seen at least ten times. V is TRBV12-3 or TRBV12-4 and J is TRBJ1-2; D may be TRBD1 (5 bases). Trimming stripped 5 bases from V and 1 base from J, with 11 bases between. The CDR3 is 14 amino acids. The CDR3 bases are TGTGCCAGCAGTGATAACGGGGGTAACTATGGCTACACCTTC. As protein: CASSDNGGNYGYTF.

This clonotype appeared many times. This chain links TRBV20-1 with TRBJ2-5, with 9 bases identical to TRBD1. Trimming cost V 5 bases and J 0 bases; bases outside gene matches: 16. The CDR3 runs 18 residues. Germline CDR1 reads DFQATT; CDR2 reads SNEGSKA (reference sequence). In DNA, the CDR3 is TGCAGTGCTGGAGGACAGGGGATCTTTAAAGCGTACCAAGAGACCCAGTACTTC. It translates to CSAGGQGIFKAYQETQYF.

This clonotype came up many times. The chain joins TRBV20-1 to TRBJ1-2; D possibly corresponds to TRBD1 (6 bases). The CDR3 contains 12 residues. V was shortened by 5 bases and J by 5 bases, with 12 bases between the two germline ends. Germline CDR1 reads DFQATT; CDR2 reads SNEGSKA (reference sequence). The CDR3 spells CSAGGGGYGYTF. Here the CDR3 DNA reads TGCAGTGCTGGGGGAGGGGGGTATGGCTACACCTTC.

This clonotype was observed a few times. The chain uses TRBV4-2 and TRBJ2-3; 7 bases are shared with TRBD2. This CDR3 contains 16 residues. Germline CDR1 is LGHNA and CDR2 is YNFKEQ. The V gene end was trimmed by 3 bases and the J gene end by 2 bases; junction bases not matched to a gene: 8. This chain's CDR3 is CASSQTYGTTTDTQYF. The CDR3 region has the DNA TGTGCCAGCAGCCAGACTTACGGGACTACCACAGATACGCAGTATTTT.

This chain connects TRBV20-1 to TRBJ2-2; 11 nucleotides match TRBD2. The V and J ends lost 0 bases and 6 bases, in that order; junction bases with no gene match: 6. CDR3 length: 16 residues. CDR1 and CDR2 (germline): DFQATT, SNEGSKA (reference sequence). The CDR3 loop reads CSARDRLAGGSGELFF. The DNA for the CDR3 is TGCAGTGCTAGAGATCGCTTAGCGGGAGGGTCCGGGGAGCTGTTTTTT.

This clonotype was observed a handful of times. V and J are TRBV6-2 or TRBV6-3 and TRBJ2-3; 7 bases agree with TRBD1. This CDR3 region has 16 residues. Germline V gene sequence: CDR1 MNHEY, CDR2 SVGEGT. Trimming cost V 0 bases and J 4 bases; bases outside gene matches: 7. CDR3 in amino acids: CASSYSPGRGSDTQYF. The DNA for the CDR3 is TGTGCCAGCAGTTACTCTCCAGGCAGGGGGTCAGATACGCAGTATTTT.

This clonotype appeared many times. This chain joins TRBV12-3 or TRBV12-4 and TRBJ1-2, with D hard to call. V lost 5 bases to trimming and J lost 3 bases, with 16 bases between them. The CDR3 runs 15 residues. The CDR3 sequence is CASSLMQGHDYGYTF. The CDR3 DNA follows: TGTGCCAGCAGTCTCATGCAAGGCCACGACTATGGCTACACCTTC.

This chain uses TRBV9 with TRBJ2-6; TRBD1 agrees at 9 bases. Losses at the gene ends were 3 bases for V and 12 bases for J; bases not matched to a gene: 13. This CDR3 contains 16 residues. Germline CDR1 reads SGDLS; CDR2 reads YYNGEE. The CDR3 DNA follows: TGTGCCAGCAGCGAGGCACTCCGGGACAGGGAGAGCGTCCTGACTTTC. Translating gives CASSEALRDRESVLTF.

This chain connects TRBV21-1 to TRBJ2-7; whether TRBD1, the table's D call, matches the DNA was not checked. TRBV21-1 is a recognized pseudogene. The length of the CDR3 is 11 residues. CDR3 DNA: TGTGGGGGACAGAACCACTACGAGCAGTACTTC. The encoded protein is CGGQNHYEQYF.

In its sample, this clonotype was seen a few times. The chain uses TRBV20-1 and TRBJ2-3, with D uncertain. The germline V gene has CDR1 DFQATT and CDR2 SNEGSKA (reference sequence). Trimming cost V 7 bases and J 0 bases, with 17 bases left between them. The CDR3 covers 15 residues. Here the CDR3 DNA reads TGCAGTGTTTCGGGTCGACTCAGTAGCACAGATACGCAGTATTTT. Its protein product is CSVSGRLSSTDTQYF.

This clonotype was found many times. This chain uses TRBV4-3 with TRBJ1-1, with TRBD1 matching 7 bases. Per germline, CDR1 LGHNA and CDR2 YSLEER. The CDR3 spans 17 residues. J lost 1 base, V lost 1 base, and 9 bases had no gene match. The DNA of the CDR3 is TGCGCCAGCAGCCAAGGGCTTCCGGGACAGACGAACACTGAAGCTTTCTTT. Encoded protein: CASSQGLPGQTNTEAFF.

This clonotype was picked up many times. The chain carries TRBV20-1 and TRBJ2-3; D remains ambiguous. V lost 3 bases and J 7 bases, leaving 14 bases between the germline ends. The CDR3 totals 13 residues. CDR1 is DFQATT, CDR2 SNEGSKA, per germline (reference sequence). The CDR3 loop reads CSASLGSIHTQYF. The CDR3 bases are TGCAGTGCTAGCCTGGGATCGATACATACGCAGTATTTT.

This clonotype was recorded once. The J gene is TRBJ1-2, the V gene TRBV28, with TRBD1 as a possible D gene (5 bases). The CDR3 is made up of 14 amino acids. Germline V CDR1 and CDR2: MDHEN, SYDVKM. V was cut by 6 bases and J by 4 bases, with 15 bases left in between. Here the CDR3 DNA reads TGTGCCAGCAGCCCACGGGGGATTGGCTATGGCTACACCTTC. It encodes CASSPRGIGYGYTF.